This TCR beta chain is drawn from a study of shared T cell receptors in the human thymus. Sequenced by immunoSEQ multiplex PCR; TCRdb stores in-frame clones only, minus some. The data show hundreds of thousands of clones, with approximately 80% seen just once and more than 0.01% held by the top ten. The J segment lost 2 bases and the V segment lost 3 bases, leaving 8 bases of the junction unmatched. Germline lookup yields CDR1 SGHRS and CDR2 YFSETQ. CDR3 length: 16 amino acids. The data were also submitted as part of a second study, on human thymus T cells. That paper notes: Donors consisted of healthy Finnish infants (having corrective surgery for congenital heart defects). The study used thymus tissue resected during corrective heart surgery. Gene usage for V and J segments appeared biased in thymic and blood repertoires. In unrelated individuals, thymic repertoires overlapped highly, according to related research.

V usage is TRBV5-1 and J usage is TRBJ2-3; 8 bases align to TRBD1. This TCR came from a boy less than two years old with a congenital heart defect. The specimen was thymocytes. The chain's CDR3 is CASSYLGQGLTDTQYF. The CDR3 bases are TGCGCCAGCAGCTACCTAGGACAGGGCCTCACAGATACGCAGTATTTT.